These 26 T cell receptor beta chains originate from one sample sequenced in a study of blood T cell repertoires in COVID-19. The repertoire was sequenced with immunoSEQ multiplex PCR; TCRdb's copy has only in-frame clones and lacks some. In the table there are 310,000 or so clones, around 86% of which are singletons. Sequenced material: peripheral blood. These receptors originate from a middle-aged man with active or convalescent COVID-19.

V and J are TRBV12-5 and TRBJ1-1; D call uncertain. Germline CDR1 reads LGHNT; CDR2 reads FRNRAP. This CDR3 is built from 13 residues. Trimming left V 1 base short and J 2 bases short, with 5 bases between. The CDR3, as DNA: TGTGCTAGTGGTTTGGGCTATAACACTGAAGCTTTCTTT. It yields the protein CASGLGYNTEAFF.

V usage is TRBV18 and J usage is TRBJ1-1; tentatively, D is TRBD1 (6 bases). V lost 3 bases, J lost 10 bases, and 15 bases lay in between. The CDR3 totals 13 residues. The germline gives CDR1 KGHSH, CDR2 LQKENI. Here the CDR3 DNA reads TGTGCCAGCTCACCCGCCGGGACAAATGTAGCTTTCTTT. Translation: CASSPAGTNVAFF.

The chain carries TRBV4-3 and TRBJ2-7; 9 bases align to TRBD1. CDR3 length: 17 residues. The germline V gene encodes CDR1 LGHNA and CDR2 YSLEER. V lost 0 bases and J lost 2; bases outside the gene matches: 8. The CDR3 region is CASSQDVPDRGAYEQYF. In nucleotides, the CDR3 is TGCGCCAGCAGCCAAGATGTTCCGGACAGGGGAGCCTACGAGCAGTACTTC.

CDR3: CASSPNLLAETDTQYF. The CDR3 nucleotides are TGTGCCAGCTCTCCAAACTTACTAGCGGAAACAGATACGCAGTATTTT. This rearrangement joins TRBV18 to TRBJ2-3; 8 bases match TRBD2. The trim removed 6 bases at V and 3 bases at J, leaving 11 bases unmatched. This CDR3 is 16 amino acids long. CDR1 and CDR2 (germline): KGHSH, LQKENI.

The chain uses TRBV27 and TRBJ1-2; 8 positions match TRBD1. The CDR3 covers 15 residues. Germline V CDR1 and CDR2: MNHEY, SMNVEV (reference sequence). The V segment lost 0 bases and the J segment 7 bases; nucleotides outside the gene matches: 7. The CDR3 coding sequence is TGTGCCAGCAGTTTATCGAGGCCCGACAGGGGTGGCTACACCTTC. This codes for CASSLSRPDRGGYTF.

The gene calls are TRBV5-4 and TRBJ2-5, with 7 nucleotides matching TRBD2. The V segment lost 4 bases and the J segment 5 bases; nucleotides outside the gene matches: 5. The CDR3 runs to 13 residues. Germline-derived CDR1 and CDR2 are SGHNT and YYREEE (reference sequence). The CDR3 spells CASSPAGMETQYF. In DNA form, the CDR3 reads TGTGCCAGCAGCCCAGCGGGGATGGAGACCCAGTACTTC.

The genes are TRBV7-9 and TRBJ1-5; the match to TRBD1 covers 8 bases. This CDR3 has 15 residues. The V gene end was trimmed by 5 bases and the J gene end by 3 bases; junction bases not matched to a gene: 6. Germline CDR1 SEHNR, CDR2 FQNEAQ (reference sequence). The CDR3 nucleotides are TGTGCCAGCAGCATCGGACAGGGTTTCAATCAGCCCCAGCATTTT. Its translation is CASSIGQGFNQPQHF.

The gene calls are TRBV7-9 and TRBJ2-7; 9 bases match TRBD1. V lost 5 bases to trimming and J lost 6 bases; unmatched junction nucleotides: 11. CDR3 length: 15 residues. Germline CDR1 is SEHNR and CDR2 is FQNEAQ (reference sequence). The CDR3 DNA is TGTGCCAGCAGCCCAGGGGACAGGGCATTTTTCGAGCAGTACTTC. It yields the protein CASSPGDRAFFEQYF.

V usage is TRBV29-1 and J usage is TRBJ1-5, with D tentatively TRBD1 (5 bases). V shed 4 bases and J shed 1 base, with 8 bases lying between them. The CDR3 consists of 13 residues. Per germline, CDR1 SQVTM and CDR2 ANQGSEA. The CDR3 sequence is CSVAGVSNQPQHF. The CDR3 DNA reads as TGCAGCGTTGCGGGGGTGAGCAATCAGCCCCAGCATTTT.

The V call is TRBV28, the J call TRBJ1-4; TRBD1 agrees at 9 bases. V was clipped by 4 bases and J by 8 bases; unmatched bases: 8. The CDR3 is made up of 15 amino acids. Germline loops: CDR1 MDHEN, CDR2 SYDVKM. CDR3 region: CASSSHRGLEEKLFF. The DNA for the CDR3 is TGTGCCAGCAGTTCCCACAGGGGGCTTGAGGAAAAACTGTTTTTT.

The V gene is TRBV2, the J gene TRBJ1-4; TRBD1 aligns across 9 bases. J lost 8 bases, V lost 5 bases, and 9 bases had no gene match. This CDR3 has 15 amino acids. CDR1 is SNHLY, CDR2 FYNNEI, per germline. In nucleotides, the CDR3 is TGTGCCAGCAGTCCCTGGACAGGGGCTAGCGAAAAACTGTTTTTT. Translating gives CASSPWTGASEKLFF.

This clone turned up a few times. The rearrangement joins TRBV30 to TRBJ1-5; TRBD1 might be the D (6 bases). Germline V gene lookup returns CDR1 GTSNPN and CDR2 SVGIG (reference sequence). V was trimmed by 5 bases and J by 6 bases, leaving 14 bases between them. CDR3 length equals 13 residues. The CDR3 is CAWDSGAGQPQHF. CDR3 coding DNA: TGTGCCTGGGATTCAGGGGCAGGTCAGCCCCAGCATTTT.

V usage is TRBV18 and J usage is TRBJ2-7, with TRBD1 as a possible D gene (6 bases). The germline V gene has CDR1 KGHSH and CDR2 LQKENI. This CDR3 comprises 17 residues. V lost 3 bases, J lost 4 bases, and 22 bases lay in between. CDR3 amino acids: CASSPRPLGQVNYEQYF. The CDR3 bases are TGTGCCAGCTCACCCCGACCATTGGGACAAGTGAATTACGAGCAGTACTTC.

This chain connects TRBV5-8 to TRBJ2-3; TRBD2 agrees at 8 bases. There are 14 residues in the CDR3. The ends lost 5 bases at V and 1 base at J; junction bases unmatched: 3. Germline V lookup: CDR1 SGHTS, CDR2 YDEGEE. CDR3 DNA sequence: TGTGCCAGCAGAAGGCGGGGGGGCACAGATACGCAGTATTTT. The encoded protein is CASRRRGGTDTQYF.

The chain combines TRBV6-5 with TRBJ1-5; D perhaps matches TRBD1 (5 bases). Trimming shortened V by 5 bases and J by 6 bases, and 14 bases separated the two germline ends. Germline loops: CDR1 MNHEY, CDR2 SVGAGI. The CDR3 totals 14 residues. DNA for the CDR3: TGTGCCAGCAGTCCAGGGTCGGGCGGTCAGCCCCAGCATTTT. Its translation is CASSPGSGGQPQHF.

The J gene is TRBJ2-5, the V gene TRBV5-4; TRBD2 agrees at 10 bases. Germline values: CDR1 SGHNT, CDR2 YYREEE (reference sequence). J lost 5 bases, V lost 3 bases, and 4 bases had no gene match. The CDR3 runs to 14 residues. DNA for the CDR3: TGTGCCAGCAGCTCTAGCGGGAGTTTGGAGACCCAGTACTTC. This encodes CASSSSGSLETQYF.

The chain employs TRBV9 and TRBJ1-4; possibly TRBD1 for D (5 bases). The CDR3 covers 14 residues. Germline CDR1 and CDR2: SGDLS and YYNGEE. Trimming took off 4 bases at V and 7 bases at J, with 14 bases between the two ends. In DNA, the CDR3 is TGTGCCAGCAGCCTCGGGCAGGGAGGTGAAAAACTGTTTTTT. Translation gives CASSLGQGGEKLFF.

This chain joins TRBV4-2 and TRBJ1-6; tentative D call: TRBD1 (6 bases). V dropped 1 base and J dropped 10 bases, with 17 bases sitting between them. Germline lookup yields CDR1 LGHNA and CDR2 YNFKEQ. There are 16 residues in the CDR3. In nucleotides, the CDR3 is TGTGCCAGCAGCCAAGCTGTACAGGGCTTTCGCTCACCCCTCCACTTT. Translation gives CASSQAVQGFRSPLHF.

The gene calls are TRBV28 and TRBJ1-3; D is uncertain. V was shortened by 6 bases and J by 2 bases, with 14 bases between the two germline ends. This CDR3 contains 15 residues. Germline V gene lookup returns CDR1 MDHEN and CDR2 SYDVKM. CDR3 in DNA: TGTGCCAGCAGGGACTCCCGAGGGACTGGAAACACCATATATTTT. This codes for CASRDSRGTGNTIYF.

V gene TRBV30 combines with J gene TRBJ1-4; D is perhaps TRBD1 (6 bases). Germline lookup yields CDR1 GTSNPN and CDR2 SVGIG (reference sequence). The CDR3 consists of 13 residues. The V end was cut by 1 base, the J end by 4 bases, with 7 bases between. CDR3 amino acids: CAWSGQVNEKLFF. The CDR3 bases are TGTGCCTGGAGTGGACAGGTTAATGAAAAACTGTTTTTT.

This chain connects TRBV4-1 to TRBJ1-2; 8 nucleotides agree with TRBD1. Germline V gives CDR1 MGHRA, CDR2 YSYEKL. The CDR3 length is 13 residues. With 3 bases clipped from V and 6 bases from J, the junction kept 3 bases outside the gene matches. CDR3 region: CASSHRGLNGYTF. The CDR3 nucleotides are TGCGCCAGCAGCCACAGGGGGCTTAATGGCTACACCTTC.

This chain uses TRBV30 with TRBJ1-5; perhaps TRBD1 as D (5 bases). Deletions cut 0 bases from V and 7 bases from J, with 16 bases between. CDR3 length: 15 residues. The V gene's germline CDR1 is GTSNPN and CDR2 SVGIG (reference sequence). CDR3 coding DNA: TGTGCCTGGAGTGTACCAGGGAACTTGGGGCAGCCCCAGCATTTT. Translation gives CAWSVPGNLGQPQHF.

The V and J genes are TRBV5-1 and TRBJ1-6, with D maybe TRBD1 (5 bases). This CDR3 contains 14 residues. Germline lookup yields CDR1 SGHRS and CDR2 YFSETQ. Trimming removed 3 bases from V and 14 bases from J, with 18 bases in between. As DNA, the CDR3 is TGCGCCAGCAGCTCCAATACAGGACCACGGGCCCTCCACTTT. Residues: CASSSNTGPRALHF.

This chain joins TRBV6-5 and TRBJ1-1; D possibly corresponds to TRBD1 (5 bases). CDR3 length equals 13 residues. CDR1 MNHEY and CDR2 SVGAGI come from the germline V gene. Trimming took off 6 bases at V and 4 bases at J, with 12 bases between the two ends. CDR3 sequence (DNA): TGTGCCAGCAGCCTCTCGGGGGTCACTGAAGCTTTCTTT. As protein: CASSLSGVTEAFF.

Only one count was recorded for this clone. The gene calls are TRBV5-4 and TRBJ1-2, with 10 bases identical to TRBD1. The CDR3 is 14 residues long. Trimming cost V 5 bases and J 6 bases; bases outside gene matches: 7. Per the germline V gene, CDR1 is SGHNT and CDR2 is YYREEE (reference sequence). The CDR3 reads CASRSGTGVHGYTF. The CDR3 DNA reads TGTGCCAGCAGATCCGGGACAGGGGTTCATGGCTACACCTTC.

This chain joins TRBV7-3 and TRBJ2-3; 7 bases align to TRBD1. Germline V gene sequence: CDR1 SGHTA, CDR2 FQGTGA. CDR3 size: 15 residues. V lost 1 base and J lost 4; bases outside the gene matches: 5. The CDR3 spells CASSLNTGTADTQYF. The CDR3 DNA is TGTGCCAGCAGCTTAAACACCGGGACAGCAGATACGCAGTATTTT.